The 12 T cell receptor beta chains below all came from one sample that was sequenced in a study of T cell changes during pregnancy in multiple sclerosis. TCRdb's table, derived via immunoSEQ multiplex PCR, lists solely in-frame clones and lacks some. Of about 100,000 clones listed, about 90% are singletons. The sample here was peripheral blood, taken after pregnancy. The receptors were sampled from a female donor with multiple sclerosis, enrolled in a pregnancy study.

This chain links TRBV27 with TRBJ1-6, with unresolved D. CDR3 length: 12 amino acids. Germline CDR1 is MNHEY and CDR2 is SMNVEV (reference sequence). V lost 5 bases, J lost 9 bases, and 8 bases lay in between. CDR3 DNA sequence: TGTGCCAGCAGTCCGTCCTCTTCACCCCTCCACTTT. Translated, it gives CASSPSSSPLHF.

The chain joins TRBV6-5 to TRBJ2-7, with D possibly TRBD2 on 5 matching bases. V was shortened by 5 bases and J by 1 base, with 12 bases between the two germline ends. The length of the CDR3 is 14 residues. CDR1 and CDR2 from the germline V gene are MNHEY and SVGAGI. The CDR3 here is CASSPPGVSYEQYF. DNA for the CDR3: TGTGCCAGCAGTCCCCCCGGGGTATCCTACGAGCAGTACTTC.

The CDR3, as DNA: TGTGCCAGCAGCTCCGACAGTAATGAAAAACTGTTTTTT. This gives the protein CASSSDSNEKLFF. This chain connects TRBV7-4 to TRBJ1-4; tentative D call: TRBD1 (5 bases). The CDR3 extends over 13 amino acids. CDR1 is SGHVT and CDR2 is SQSDAQ in the germline V gene. V was cut by 4 bases and J by 4 bases, with 7 bases left in between. Variable domain in full (rest from reference TRBV7-4 and TRBJ1-4): GAGVSQSPRYKVAKRGRDVALRCDSISGHVTLYWYRQTLGQGSEVLTYSQSDAQRDKSGRPSGRFSAERPERSVSTLKIQRTEQGDSAVYLCASSSDSNEKLFFGSGTQLSVL.

The V gene is TRBV5-4, the J gene TRBJ2-2; 10 nucleotides align to TRBD1. Trimming took 4 bases from V and 5 from J; bases not matched to a gene: 11. CDR1 SGHNT and CDR2 YYREEE come from the germline V gene (reference sequence). CDR3 length: 17 residues. CDR3 sequence: CASSPRDRGSETGELFF. CDR3 DNA: TGTGCCAGCAGCCCTCGGGACAGGGGTTCGGAAACCGGGGAGCTGTTTTTT.

V is TRBV14 and J is TRBJ2-3; D is perhaps TRBD1 (5 bases). There are 14 residues in the CDR3. Germline assignment: CDR1 SGHDN and CDR2 FVKESK. V was shortened by 3 bases and J by 5 bases, with 12 bases between the two germline ends. The DNA of the CDR3 is TGTGCCAGCAGCCAGAAGAATAGGGGAGATACGCAGTATTTT. This translates into CASSQKNRGDTQYF.

The CDR3 loop is CASKPGGGETQYF. CDR3 nucleotides: TGTGCCAGTAAACCAGGGGGCGGGGAGACCCAGTACTTC. The V gene is TRBV6-1, the J gene TRBJ2-5; 8 bases are shared with TRBD1. The CDR3 covers 13 residues. Germline values: CDR1 MNHNS, CDR2 SASEGT. Trimming took 9 bases from V and 5 from J; bases not matched to a gene: 8.

J is TRBJ2-3 and V is TRBV10-3, with a weak D call TRBD2 (5 bases). Deletions cut 10 bases from V and 2 bases from J, with 28 bases between. The CDR3 sequence is 18 residues long. Germline V gives CDR1 ENHRY, CDR2 SYGVKD. This CDR3 is CATYGLASSSGNTDTQYF. CDR3 sequence (DNA): TGTGCCACCTACGGGCTAGCTTCCTCCTCAGGAAACACAGATACGCAGTATTTT.

The V and J genes are TRBV4-3 and TRBJ2-1, with D possibly TRBD1 on 6 matching bases. The CDR3 is made up of 16 amino acids. The ends were cut back, 2 bases at V and 3 bases at J, with 14 bases in the middle. CDR1 and CDR2 (germline): LGHNA, YSLEER. As DNA, the CDR3 is TGCGCCAGCAGCCAAAAGACAGGATATCTCTACAATGAGCAGTTCTTC. Translating gives CASSQKTGYLYNEQFF.

This chain links TRBV2 with TRBJ2-7; TRBD1 agrees at 11 bases. The CDR3 runs to 14 residues. CDR1 and CDR2 from the germline V gene are SNHLY and FYNNEI. The V and J ends lost 7 bases and 2 bases, in that order; junction bases with no gene match: 4. The CDR3: CASIVDRGPYEQYF. CDR3 nucleotides: TGTGCCAGCATCGTGGACAGGGGGCCCTACGAGCAGTACTTC.

The V gene is TRBV7-9, the J gene TRBJ2-1; D possibly corresponds to TRBD2 (6 bases). V lost 7 bases to trimming and J lost 6 bases, with 13 bases between them. Looked up from germline, CDR1 is SEHNR and CDR2 is FQNEAQ (reference sequence). The CDR3 is 13 residues long. CDR3 in DNA: TGTGCCAGCAACCCAGGAGGGCTCAATGAGCAGTTCTTC. Translated: CASNPGGLNEQFF.

The CDR3 region has the DNA TGTGCCTGGACCGACACGGGGGGCCACGAGCAGTACTTC. Translating gives CAWTDTGGHEQYF. The gene calls are TRBV30 and TRBJ2-7; perhaps TRBD2 as D (7 bases). Germline CDR1 and CDR2: GTSNPN and SVGIG (reference sequence). With 4 bases removed from V and 5 bases from J, the gap between germline ends came to 15 bases. The CDR3 sequence is 13 residues long.

In the case of this clone: The same CDR3 can be traced to other DNA sequences in this sample. The V and J genes are TRBV28 and TRBJ2-7; D not certain. Germline V gives CDR1 MDHEN, CDR2 SYDVKM. V lost 3 bases and J lost 0, with 3 bases in between. CDR3 length: 12 residues. CDR3 region: CASSFRSYEQYF. The CDR3 bases are TGTGCCAGCAGTTTCCGCTCCTACGAGCAGTACTTC.